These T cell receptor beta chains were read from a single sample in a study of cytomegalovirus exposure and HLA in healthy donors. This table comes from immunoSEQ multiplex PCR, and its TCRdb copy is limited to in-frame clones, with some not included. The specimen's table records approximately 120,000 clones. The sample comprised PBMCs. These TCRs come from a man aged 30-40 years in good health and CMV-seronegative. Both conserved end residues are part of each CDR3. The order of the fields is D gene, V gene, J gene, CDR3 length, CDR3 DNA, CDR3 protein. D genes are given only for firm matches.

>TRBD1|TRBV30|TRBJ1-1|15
TGTGCCTGGAGTCTCCCCGGGACAGAGAACACTGAAGCTTTCTTT
CAWSLPGTENTEAFF
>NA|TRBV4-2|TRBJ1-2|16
TGTGCCAGCAGCCAAGCCGGAGGGCCCGTCGTGGGGGGCTACACCTTC
CASSQAGGPVVGGYTF
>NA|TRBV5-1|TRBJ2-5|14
TGCGCCAGCGCCGAGTTTAGCAGCGGAGAGACCCAGTACTTC
CASAEFSSGETQYF
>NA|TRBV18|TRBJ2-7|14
TGTGCCAGCTCACAGGGGTCCCACTCCTACGAGCAGTACTTC
CASSQGSHSYEQYF
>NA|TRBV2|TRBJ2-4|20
TGTGCCAGCAGTTCTAAGTGGGACTCACTTTTGGTGGTAGCCAAAAACATTCAGTACTTC
CASSSKWDSLLVVAKNIQYF
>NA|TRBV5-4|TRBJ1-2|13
TGTGCCAGCGCCTCAGGCGGGGAGGGAGGCTACACCTTC
CASASGGEGGYTF
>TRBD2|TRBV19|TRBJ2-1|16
TGTGCCAGTACCAATGTGGGACTAGCGGGTAACAATGAGCAGTTCTTC
CASTNVGLAGNNEQFF
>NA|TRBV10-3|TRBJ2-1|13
TGTGCCACAAAGGGGGAGTCCTACAATGAGCAGTTCTTC
CATKGESYNEQFF
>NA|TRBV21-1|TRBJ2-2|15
TGTGCCAGCAGCTTCCCCGGGACAGGTACCGGGGAGCTGTTTTTT
CASSFPGTGTGELFF
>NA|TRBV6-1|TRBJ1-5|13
TGTGCCAGCAGTGGGGGGGGGCCCCAGCCCCAGCATTTT
CASSGGGPQPQHF
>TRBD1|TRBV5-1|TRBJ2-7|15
TGCGCCAGCAGCTTGGAGACAGGGGGGAAGTACGAGCAGTACTTC
CASSLETGGKYEQYF
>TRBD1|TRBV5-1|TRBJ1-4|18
TGCGCCAGCAGCGGGAGGACAGGGAAGGGGAGTGAAGATGAAAAACTGTTTTTT
CASSGRTGKGSEDEKLFF
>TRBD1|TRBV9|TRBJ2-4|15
TGTGCCAGCAGCGACCGGACAGGGCCTATGGACATTCAGTACTTC
CASSDRTGPMDIQYF
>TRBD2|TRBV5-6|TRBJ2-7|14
TGTGCCAGCAGCTTTGGGACTAGCGTCCTAGAGCAGTACTTC
CASSFGTSVLEQYF
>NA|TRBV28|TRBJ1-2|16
TGTGCCAGCAGTTTAGTGCGGCAAACCGGGACAAGAGGCTACACCTTC
CASSLVRQTGTRGYTF
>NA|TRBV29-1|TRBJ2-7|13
TGCAGCGTTACGGTGTGGGGCCGACCCGAGCAGTACTTC
CSVTVWGRPEQYF
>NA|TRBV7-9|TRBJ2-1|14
TGTGCCAGCAGCTCGGGACGGGGGATCAATGAGCAGTTCTTC
CASSSGRGINEQFF
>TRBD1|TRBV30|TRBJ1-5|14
TGTGCCTGGAGCCAACAGGGGGCGAATCAGCCCCAGCATTTT
CAWSQQGANQPQHF
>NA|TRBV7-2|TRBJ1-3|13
TGTGCCAGCACACTTAACTCTGGAAACACCATATATTTT
CASTLNSGNTIYF
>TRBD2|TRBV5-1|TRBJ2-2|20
TGCGCCAGCAGTCGACGGGGACTAGCGGGAGTTCAGTCTAACACCGGGGAGCTGTTTTTT
CASSRRGLAGVQSNTGELFF
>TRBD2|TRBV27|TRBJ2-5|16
TGTGCCAGCAGGAGAGGTAGCGGGAGGTACCAAGAGACCCAGTACTTC
CASRRGSGRYQETQYF
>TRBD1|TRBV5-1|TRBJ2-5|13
TGCGCCAGCAGCCCAGACAGGGTTGAGACCCAGTACTTC
CASSPDRVETQYF
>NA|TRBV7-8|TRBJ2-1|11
TGTGCCAGCAGCTCAGGCACAGAGCAGTTCTTC
CASSSGTEQFF
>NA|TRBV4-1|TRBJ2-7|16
TGCGCCAGCAGCCAAGTTGCGGATAGCGGCTCCTACGAGCAGTACTTC
CASSQVADSGSYEQYF
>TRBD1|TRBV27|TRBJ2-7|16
TGTGCCAGCAGTTTGGGGACAGCAGGATCCACTTACGAGCAGTACTTC
CASSLGTAGSTYEQYF
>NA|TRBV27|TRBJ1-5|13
TGTGCCAGCAGTCCGGGAGTCTATCAGCCCCAGCATTTT
CASSPGVYQPQHF
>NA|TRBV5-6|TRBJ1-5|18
TGTGCCAGCAGCTTTTTCCTCAAACAGGGAACGGGCAATCAGCCCCAGCATTTT
CASSFFLKQGTGNQPQHF
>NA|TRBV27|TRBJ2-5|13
TGTGCCAGCAGTTTATCGTCACAAGAGACCCAGTACTTC
CASSLSSQETQYF
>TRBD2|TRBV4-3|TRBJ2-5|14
TGCGCCAGCAGCCAAGATCCGGGGGGAGAGACCCAGTACTTC
CASSQDPGGETQYF
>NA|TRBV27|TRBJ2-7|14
TGTGCCAGCAGTTTAAATTTGGAGGGCCACGAGCAGTACTTC
CASSLNLEGHEQYF
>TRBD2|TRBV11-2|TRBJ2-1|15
TGTGCCAGCAGCCCTCTAGCGGGAGGGCGCAATGAGCAGTTCTTC
CASSPLAGGRNEQFF
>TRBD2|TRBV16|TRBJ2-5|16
TGTGCCAGCAGCTCAATCAGGACGGCTAGCGGGGGGACCCAGTACTTC
CASSSIRTASGGTQYF
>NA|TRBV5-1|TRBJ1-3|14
TGCGCCAGCCGCGAGTCCGGGGGGGGAAACACCATATATTTT
CASRESGGGNTIYF
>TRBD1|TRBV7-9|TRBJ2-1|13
TGTGCCAGCAGCGGGACAGGGGGGAATGAGCAGTTCTTC
CASSGTGGNEQFF
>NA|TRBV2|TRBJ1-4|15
TGTGCCAGCAGTGATAGCGACAAGGCCACTGAAAAACTGTTTTTT
CASSDSDKATEKLFF
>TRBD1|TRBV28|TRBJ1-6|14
TGTGCCAGCAGCTATGGACAGGGAGGTTCACCCCTCCACTTT
CASSYGQGGSPLHF
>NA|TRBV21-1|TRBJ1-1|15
TGTGCCAGCAGCAAAAAAGGAGGGGCGGAAACTGAAGCTTTCTTT
CASSKKGGAETEAFF
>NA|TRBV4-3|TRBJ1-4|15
TGCGCCAGCAGCCAAGTGGGGCATATGGGGGAAAAACTGTTTTTT
CASSQVGHMGEKLFF
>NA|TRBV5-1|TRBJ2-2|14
TGCGCCAGCAGCTTGGATTCCGGGGCCGGGGAGCTGTTTTTT
CASSLDSGAGELFF
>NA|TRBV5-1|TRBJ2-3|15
TGCGCCAGCAGCTTGGTGGCAGGGAATACAGATACGCAGTATTTT
CASSLVAGNTDTQYF
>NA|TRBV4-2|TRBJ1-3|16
TGTGCCAGCAGCCCAGCTGGAGGCAAGTCTGGAAACACCATATATTTT
CASSPAGGKSGNTIYF
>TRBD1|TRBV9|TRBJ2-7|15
TGTGCCAGCAGCGCCGGGACAGGTGCTACCTACGAGCAGTACTTC
CASSAGTGATYEQYF
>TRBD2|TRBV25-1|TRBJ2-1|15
TGTGCCAGCATGGTCCCGCTAGCGGGAGCAAATGAGCAGTTCTTC
CASMVPLAGANEQFF
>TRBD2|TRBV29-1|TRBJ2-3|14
TGCAGCGTTGAATCTAGCGGGCAAACAGATACGCAGTATTTT
CSVESSGQTDTQYF
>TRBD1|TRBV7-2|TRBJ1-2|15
TGTGCCAGCAGCGCAGTCCAGGGACAGGGCGGAGGCTACACCTTC
CASSAVQGQGGGYTF
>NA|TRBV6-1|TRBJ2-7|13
TGTGCCAGCAAAGCAGGGGCCTACTACGAGCAGTACTTC
CASKAGAYYEQYF
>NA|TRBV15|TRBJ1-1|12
TGTGCCACCAGCAGAGATCGAGGAGGGGCTTTCTTT
CATSRDRGGAFF
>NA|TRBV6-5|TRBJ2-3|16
TGTGCCAGCAGTTCTCAGGGCGTGTGGGGCACAGATACGCAGTATTTT
CASSSQGVWGTDTQYF
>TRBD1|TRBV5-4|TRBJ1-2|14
TGTGCCAGCAGCTCCTCCGGGACAGCATATGGCTACACCTTC
CASSSSGTAYGYTF
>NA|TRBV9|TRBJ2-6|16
TGTGCCAGCAGCGTGACACAAGGCTCTGGGGCCAACGTCCTGACTTTC
CASSVTQGSGANVLTF
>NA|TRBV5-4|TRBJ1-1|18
TGTGCCAGCAGCTCGCTATTTGGGACCGGGAGGGGGAACACTGAAGCTTTCTTT
CASSSLFGTGRGNTEAFF
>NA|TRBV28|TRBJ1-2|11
TGTGCCAGCAGTTCCAGATATGGCTACACCTTC
CASSSRYGYTF
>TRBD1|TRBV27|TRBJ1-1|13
TGTGCCAGCAGTATGACAGGGTTCACTGAAGCTTTCTTT
CASSMTGFTEAFF
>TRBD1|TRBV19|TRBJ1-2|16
TGTGCCAGTAGTATCGGACAGGACGGGACTAACTATGGCTACACCTTC
CASSIGQDGTNYGYTF
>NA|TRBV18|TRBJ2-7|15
TGTGCCAGCTCACCCCTAATGGGAGGAGACTACGAGCAGTACTTC
CASSPLMGGDYEQYF